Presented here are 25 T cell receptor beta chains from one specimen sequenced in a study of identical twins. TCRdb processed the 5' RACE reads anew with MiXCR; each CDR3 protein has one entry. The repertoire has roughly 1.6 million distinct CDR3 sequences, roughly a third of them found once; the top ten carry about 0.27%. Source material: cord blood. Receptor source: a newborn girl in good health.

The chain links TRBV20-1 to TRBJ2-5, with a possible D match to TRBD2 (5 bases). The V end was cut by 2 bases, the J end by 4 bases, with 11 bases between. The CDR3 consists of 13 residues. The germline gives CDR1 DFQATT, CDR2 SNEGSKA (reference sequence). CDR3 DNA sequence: TGCAGTGCTAGACCGACGGGGAGAGAGACCCAGTACTTC. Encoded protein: CSARPTGRETQYF.

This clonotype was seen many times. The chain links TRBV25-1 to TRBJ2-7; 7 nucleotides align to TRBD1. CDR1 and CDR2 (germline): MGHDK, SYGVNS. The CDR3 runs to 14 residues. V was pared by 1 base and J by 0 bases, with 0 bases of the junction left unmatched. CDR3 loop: CASSEWDSSYEQYF. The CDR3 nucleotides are TGTGCCAGCAGTGAATGGGACAGCTCCTACGAGCAGTACTTC.

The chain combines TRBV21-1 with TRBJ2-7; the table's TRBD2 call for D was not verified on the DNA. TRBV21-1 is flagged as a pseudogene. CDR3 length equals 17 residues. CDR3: CASSKALLAGASYEQYF. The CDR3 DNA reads TGTGCCAGCAGCAAAGCCCTACTAGCGGGGGCCTCCTACGAGCAGTACTTC.

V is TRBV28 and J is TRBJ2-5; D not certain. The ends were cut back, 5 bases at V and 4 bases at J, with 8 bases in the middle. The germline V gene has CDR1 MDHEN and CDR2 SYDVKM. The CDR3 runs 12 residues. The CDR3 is CASSTSLETQYF. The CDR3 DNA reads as TGTGCCAGCAGTACCTCCCTAGAGACCCAGTACTTC.

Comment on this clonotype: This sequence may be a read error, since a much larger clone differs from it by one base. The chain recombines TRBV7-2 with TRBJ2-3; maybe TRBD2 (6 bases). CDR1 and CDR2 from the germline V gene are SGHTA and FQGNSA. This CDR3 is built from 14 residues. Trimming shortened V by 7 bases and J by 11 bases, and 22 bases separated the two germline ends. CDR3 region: CASNSRLVQGMQYF. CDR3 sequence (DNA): TGTGCCAGCAACTCAAGACTAGTTCAGGGTATGCAGTATTTT. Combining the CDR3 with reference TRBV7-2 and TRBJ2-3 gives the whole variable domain GAGVSQSPSNKVTEKGKDVELRCDPISGHTALYWYRQSLGQGLEFLIYFQGNSAPDKSGLPSDRFSAERTGGSVSTLTIQRTQQEDSAVYLCASNSRLVQGMQYFGPGTRLTVL.

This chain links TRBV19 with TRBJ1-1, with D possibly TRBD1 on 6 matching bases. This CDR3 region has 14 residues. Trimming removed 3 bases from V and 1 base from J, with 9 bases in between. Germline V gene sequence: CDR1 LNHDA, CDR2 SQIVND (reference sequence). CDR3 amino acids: CASSMDSRNTEAFF. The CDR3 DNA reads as TGTGCCAGTAGTATGGACAGTCGGAACACTGAAGCTTTCTTT.

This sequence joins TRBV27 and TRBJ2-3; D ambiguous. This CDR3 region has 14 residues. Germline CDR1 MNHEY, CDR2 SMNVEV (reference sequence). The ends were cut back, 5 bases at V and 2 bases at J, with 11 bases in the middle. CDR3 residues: CASSRTAVTDTQYF. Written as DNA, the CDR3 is TGTGCCAGCAGTCGGACGGCGGTCACAGATACGCAGTATTTT.

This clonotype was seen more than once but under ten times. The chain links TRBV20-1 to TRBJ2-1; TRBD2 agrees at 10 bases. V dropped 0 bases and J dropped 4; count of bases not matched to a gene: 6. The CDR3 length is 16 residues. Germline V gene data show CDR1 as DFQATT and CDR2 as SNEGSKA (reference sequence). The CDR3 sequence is CSAREGSGGPYNEQFF. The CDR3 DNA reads TGCAGTGCTAGAGAAGGTAGCGGGGGGCCTTACAATGAGCAGTTCTTC.

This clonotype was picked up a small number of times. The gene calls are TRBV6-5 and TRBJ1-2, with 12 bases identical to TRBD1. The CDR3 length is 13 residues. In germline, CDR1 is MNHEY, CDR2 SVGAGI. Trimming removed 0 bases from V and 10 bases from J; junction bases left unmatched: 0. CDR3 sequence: CASSYSGQGAYTF. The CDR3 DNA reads TGTGCCAGCAGTTACTCGGGACAGGGGGCCTACACCTTC.

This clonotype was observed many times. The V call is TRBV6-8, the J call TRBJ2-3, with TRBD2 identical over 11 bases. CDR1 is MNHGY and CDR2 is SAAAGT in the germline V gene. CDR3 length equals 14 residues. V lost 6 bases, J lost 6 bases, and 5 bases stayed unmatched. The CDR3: CASSGLAGMDTQYF. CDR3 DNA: TGTGCCAGCAGCGGACTAGCGGGCATGGATACGCAGTATTTT.

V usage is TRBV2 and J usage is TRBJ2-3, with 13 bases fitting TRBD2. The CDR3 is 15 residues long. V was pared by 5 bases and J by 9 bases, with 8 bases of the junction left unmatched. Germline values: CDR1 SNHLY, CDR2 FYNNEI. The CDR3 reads CASSITSGREVTQYF. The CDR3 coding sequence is TGTGCCAGCAGTATAACTAGCGGGAGGGAGGTGACGCAGTATTTT. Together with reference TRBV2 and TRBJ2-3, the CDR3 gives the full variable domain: EPEVTQTPSHQVTQMGQEVILRCVPISNHLYFYWYRQILGQKVEFLVSFYNNEISEKSEIFDDQFSVERPDGSNFTLKIRSTKLEDSAMYFCASSITSGREVTQYFGPGTRLTVL.

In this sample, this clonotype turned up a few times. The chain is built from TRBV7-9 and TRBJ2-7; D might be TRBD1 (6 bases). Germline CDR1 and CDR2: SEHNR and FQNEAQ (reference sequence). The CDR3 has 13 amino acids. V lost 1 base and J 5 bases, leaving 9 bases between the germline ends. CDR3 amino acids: CASSLVQGHEQYF. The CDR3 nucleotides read TGTGCCAGCAGCTTAGTACAGGGCCACGAGCAGTACTTC.

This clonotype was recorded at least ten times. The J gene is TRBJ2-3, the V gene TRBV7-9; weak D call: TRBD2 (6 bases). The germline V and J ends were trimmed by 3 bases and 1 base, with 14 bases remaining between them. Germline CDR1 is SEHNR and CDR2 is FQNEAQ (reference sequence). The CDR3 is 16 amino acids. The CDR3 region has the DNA TGTGCCAGCAGCTTTTATCGGGGAGGAGGCACAGATACGCAGTATTTT. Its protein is CASSFYRGGGTDTQYF.

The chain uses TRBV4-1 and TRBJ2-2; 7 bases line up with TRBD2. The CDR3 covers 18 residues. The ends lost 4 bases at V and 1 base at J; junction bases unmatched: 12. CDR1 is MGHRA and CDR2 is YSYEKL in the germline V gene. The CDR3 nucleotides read TGCGCCAGCAGCCTAAGCGTTAGACTAGCCGAGAACACCGGGGAGCTGTTTTTT. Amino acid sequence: CASSLSVRLAENTGELFF.

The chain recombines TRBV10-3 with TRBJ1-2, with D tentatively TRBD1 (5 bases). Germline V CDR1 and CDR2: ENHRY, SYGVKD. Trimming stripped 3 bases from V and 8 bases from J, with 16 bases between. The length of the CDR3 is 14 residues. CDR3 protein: CAISDTGRVKGYTF. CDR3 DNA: TGTGCCATCAGTGATACGGGCAGGGTTAAGGGCTACACCTTC.

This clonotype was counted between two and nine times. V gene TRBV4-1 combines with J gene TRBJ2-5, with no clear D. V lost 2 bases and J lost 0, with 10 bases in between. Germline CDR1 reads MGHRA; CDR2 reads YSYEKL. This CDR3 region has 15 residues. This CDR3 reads CASSQMGLYQETQYF. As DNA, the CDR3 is TGCGCCAGCAGCCAAATGGGCCTGTACCAAGAGACCCAGTACTTC.

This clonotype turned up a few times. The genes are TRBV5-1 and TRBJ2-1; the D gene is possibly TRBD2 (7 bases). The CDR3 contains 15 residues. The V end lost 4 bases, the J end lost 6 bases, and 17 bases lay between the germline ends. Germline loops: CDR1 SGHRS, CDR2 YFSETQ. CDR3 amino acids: CASSRTGLGGNEQFF. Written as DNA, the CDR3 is TGCGCCAGCAGCAGAACCGGACTAGGGGGCAATGAGCAGTTCTTC.

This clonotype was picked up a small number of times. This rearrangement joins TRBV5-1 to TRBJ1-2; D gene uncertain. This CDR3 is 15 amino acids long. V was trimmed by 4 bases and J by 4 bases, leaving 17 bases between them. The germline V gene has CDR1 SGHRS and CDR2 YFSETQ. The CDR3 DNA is TGCGCCAGCAGCCCCACCGGCCAGGCCAGCTATGGCTACACCTTC. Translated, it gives CASSPTGQASYGYTF.

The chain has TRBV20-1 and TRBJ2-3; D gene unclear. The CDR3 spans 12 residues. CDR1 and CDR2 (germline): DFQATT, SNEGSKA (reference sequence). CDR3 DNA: TGCAGCATCAGCGATAGCACAGATACGCAGTATTTT. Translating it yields CSISDSTDTQYF.

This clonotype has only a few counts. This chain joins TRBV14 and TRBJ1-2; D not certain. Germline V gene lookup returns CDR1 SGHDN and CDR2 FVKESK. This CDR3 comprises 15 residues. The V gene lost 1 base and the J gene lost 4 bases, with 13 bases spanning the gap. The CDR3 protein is CASSQVGGLLYGYTF. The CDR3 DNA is TGTGCCAGCAGCCAAGTGGGAGGACTCCTCTATGGCTACACCTTC. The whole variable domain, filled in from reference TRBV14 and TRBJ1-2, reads EAGVTQFPSHSVIEKGQTVTLRCDPISGHDNLYWYRRVMGKEIKFLLHFVKESKQDESGMPNNRFLAERTGGTYSTLKVQPAELEDSGVYFCASSQVGGLLYGYTFGSGTRLTVV.

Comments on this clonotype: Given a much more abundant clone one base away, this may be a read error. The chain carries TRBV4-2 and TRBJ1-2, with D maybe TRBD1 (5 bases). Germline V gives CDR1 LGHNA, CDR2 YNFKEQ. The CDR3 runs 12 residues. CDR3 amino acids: CASSRDFYGCTF. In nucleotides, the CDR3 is TGTGCCAGCAGTCGGGACTTCTATGGCTGCACCTTC.

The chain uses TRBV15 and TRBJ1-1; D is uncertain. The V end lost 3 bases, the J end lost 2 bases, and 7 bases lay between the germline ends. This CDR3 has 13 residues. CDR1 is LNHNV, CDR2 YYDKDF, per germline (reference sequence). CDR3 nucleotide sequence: TGTGCCACCAGCAGGCAGTTCAACACTGAAGCTTTCTTT. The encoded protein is CATSRQFNTEAFF.

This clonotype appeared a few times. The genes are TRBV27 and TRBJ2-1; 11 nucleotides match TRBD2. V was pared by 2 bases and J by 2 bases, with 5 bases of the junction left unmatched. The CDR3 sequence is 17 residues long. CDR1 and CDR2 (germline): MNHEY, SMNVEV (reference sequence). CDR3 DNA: TGTGCCAGCAGTTTAACCCGTAGCGGGAGGGCCTACAATGAGCAGTTCTTC. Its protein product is CASSLTRSGRAYNEQFF.

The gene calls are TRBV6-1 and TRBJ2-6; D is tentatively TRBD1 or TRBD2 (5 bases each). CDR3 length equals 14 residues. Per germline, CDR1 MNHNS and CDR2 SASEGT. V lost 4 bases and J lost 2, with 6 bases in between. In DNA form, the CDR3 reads TGTGCCAGCAGTGGAGGGGCTGGGGCCAACGTCCTGACTTTC. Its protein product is CASSGGAGANVLTF.

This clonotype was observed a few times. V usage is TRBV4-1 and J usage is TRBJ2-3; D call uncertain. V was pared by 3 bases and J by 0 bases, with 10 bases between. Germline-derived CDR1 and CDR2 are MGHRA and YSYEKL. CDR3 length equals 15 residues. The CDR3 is CASSHSKSSTDTQYF. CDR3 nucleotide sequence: TGCGCCAGCAGCCATTCAAAATCTAGCACAGATACGCAGTATTTT.